This T cell receptor beta chain was sequenced during a study of blood T cell repertoires in COVID-19. As for the study in general: Both acute and convalescent COVID-19 samples were obtained from the United States, Italy and Spain.

As handled by the study authors: By means of reference gene primer amplification, nucleated cell counts were estimated. The table came from immunoSEQ multiplex PCR; TCRdb's copy has only in-frame clones and leaves some out. That table furnishes V, J and clone size, whereas the DNA furnished D and trimming. The table includes approximately 220,000 clones, 75% to 90% detected once. Trimming cost V 5 bases and J 4 bases, with 14 bases left between them. CDR1 SGHTA and CDR2 FQGTGA come from the germline V gene. The CDR3 length is 14 residues. Those who participated ranged in age from about 18 to 89 years and resided in around 22 US areas.

This chain connects TRBV7-3 to TRBJ1-1; possible D gene TRBD1, 6 bases. This sequence was found in a woman aged 40 to 49 with acute COVID-19. The sequenced sample was PBMCs or T cells enriched from blood (not recorded which). The CDR3 DNA is TGTGCCAGCAGCCCGGGGGGGGCGGCCACTGAAGCTTTCTTT. It codes for CASSPGGAATEAFF.